The present T cell receptor beta chain was sequenced within a study of siplizumab effects on memory and regulatory T cells. Study findings and constraints: Greater diversity than memory cells seemed evident in naive T cells, which also appeared to be major alloresponse contributors.

Per sample, the assay covered approximately 100,000 TCR templates. TCRdb's copy holds only in-frame clones and misses some; the assay was immunoSEQ multiplex PCR. The sample records over 100,000 clones, 80% to 95% being singletons. The CDR3 sequence is 14 residues long. Germline V gene lookup returns CDR1 MDHEN and CDR2 SYDVKM. Trimming cost V 1 base and J 4 bases, with 10 bases left between them. This clone was found a few times. As yet, its antigen is unknown. This TCR was sampled from a human donor in good health. Sequenced: CD4+ T cells sorted from blood. This rearrangement joins TRBV28 to TRBJ1-2, with D possibly TRBD1 on 5 matching bases. Written as DNA, the CDR3 is TGTGCCAGCAGTTTATCAGGGCTTCCCTATGGCTACACCTTC. Translated, it gives CASSLSGLPYGYTF.